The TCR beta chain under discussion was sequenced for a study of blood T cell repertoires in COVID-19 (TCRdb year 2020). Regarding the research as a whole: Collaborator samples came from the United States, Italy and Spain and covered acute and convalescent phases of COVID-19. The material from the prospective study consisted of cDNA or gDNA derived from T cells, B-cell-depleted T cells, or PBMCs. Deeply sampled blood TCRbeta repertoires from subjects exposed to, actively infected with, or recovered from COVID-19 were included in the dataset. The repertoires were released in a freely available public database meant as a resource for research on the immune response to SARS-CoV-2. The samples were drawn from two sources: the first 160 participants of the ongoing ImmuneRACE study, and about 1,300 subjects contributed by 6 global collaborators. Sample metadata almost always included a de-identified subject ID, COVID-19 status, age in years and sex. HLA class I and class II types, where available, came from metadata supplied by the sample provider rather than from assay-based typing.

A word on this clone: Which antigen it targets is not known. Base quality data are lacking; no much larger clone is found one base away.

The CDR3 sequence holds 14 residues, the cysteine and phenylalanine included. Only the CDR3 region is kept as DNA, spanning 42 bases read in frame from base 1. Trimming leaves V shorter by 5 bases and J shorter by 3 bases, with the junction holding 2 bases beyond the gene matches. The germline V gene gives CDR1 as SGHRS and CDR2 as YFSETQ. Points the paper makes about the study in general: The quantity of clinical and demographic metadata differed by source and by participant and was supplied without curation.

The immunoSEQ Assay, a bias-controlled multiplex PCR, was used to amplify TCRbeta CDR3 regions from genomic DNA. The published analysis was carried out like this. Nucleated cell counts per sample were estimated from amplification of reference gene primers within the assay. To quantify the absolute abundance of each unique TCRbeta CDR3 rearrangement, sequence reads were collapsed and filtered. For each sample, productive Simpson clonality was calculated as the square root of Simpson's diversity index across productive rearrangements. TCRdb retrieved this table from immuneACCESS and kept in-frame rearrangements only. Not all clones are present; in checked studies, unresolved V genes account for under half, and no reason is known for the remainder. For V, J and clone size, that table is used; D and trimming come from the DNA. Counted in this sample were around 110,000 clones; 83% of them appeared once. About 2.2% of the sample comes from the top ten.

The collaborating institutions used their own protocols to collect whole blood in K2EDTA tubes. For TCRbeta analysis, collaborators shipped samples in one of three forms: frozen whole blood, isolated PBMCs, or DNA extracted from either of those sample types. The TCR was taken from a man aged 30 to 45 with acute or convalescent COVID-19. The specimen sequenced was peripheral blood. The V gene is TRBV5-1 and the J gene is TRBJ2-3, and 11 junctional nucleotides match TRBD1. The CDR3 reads CASRGQGATDTQYF. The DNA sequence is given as TGCGCCAGCAGAGGACAGGGGGCGACAGATACGCAGTATTTT.